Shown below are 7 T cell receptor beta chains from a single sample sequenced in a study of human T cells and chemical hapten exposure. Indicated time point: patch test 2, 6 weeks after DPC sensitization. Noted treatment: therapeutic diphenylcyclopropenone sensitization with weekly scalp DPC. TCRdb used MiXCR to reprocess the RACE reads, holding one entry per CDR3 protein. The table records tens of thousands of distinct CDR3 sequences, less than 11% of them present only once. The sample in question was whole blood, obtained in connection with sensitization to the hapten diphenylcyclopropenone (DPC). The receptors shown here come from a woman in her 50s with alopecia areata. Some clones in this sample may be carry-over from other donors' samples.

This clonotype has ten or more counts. In DNA, the CDR3 is TGTGCCAGTAGTATTCATTCCGGGGGCCTGACCGGGGAGCTGTTTTTT. The encoded protein is CASSIHSGGLTGELFF. The J gene is TRBJ2-2, the V gene TRBV19, with D perhaps matching TRBD1 or TRBD2 (6 bases each). V dropped 3 bases and J dropped 5 bases, with 16 bases sitting between them. Germline-derived CDR1 and CDR2 are LNHDA and SQIVND (reference sequence). CDR3 length: 16 amino acids.

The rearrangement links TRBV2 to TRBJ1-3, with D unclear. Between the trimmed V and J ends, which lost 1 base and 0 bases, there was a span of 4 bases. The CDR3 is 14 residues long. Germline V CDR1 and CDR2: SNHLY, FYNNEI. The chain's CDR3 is CASSEDISGNTIYF. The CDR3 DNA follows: TGTGCCAGCAGTGAAGACATCTCTGGAAACACCATATATTTT. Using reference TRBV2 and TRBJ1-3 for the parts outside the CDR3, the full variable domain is EPEVTQTPSHQVTQMGQEVILRCVPISNHLYFYWYRQILGQKVEFLVSFYNNEISEKSEIFDDQFSVERPDGSNFTLKIRSTKLEDSAMYFCASSEDISGNTIYFGEGSWLTVV.

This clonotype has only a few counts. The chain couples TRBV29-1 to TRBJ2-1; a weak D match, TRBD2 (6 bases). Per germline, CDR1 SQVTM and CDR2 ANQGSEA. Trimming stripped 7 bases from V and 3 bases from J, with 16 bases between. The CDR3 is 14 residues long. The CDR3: CSGGELLDYNEQFF. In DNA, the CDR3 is TGCAGCGGCGGGGAACTACTCGACTACAATGAGCAGTTCTTC.

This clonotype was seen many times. This CDR3 reads CASSFSGQPYNEQFF. DNA of the CDR3: TGTGCCAGCAGCTTTAGCGGGCAGCCATACAATGAGCAGTTCTTC. The rearrangement links TRBV7-8 to TRBJ2-1; 7 bases align to TRBD2. Trimming cost V 3 bases and J 4 bases; bases outside gene matches: 6. Germline V CDR1 and CDR2: SGHVS, FQNEAQ. The CDR3 sequence is 15 residues long.

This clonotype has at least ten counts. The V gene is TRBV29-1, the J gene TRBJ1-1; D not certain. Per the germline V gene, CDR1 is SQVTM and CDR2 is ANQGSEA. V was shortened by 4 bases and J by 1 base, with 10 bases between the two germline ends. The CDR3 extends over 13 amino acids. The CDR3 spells CSVASAKNTEAFF. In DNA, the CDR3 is TGCAGCGTTGCTTCAGCTAAGAACACTGAAGCTTTCTTT.

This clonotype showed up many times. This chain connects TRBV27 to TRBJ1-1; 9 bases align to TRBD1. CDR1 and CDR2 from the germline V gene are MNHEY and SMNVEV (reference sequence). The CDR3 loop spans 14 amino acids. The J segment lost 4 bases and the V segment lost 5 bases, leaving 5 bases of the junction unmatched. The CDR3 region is CASSLAQGATEAFF. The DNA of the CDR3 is TGTGCCAGCAGTCTAGCACAGGGGGCCACTGAAGCTTTCTTT.

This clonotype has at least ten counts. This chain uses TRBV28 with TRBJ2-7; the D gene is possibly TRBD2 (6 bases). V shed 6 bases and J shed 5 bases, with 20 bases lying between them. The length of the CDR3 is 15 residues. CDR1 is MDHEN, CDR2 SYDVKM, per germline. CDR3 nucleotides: TGTGCCAGCAGCTCGCCTAGCGATGGTCGCAACGAGCAGTACTTC. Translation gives CASSSPSDGRNEQYF.